These 30 T cell receptor beta chains were sequenced from one sample in a study of CXCR3-negative and CXCR3-positive naive CD8 T cells. The libraries of TRB cDNA were prepared using 5' RACE with UMI labels. No DNA is given; TCRdb re-called the 5' RACE reads and lists each CDR3 protein once. The repertoire table contains some 28,000 distinct CDR3 sequences. Source material: memory CD8+ T cells from blood. These receptors all stem from a human donor in good health. Some clones in this sample may be carry-over from other donors' samples.

The chain joins TRBV29-1 to TRBJ2-1. This CDR3 spans 14 amino acids. In germline, CDR1 is SQVTM, CDR2 ANQGSEA. CDR3 loop: CSVEAYSSYNEQFF.

The V call is TRBV6-6, the J call TRBJ2-2. CDR3 size: 12 residues. The germline CDR1 and CDR2 sequences are MNHNY and SVGAGI (reference sequence). The CDR3 region is CASSYSAGELFF.

The chain employs TRBV6-5 and TRBJ1-5; no DNA is available, so the TRBD1 call from TCRdb remains unchecked. Germline V gives CDR1 MNHEY, CDR2 SVGAGI. The CDR3 totals 15 residues. The CDR3 here is CASSLGQKSNQPQHF.

The chain recombines TRBV4-3 with TRBJ2-1; TCRdb proposes TRBD2, but this gene call is untestable without DNA. CDR3 length: 16 residues. CDR1 and CDR2 (germline): LGHNA, YSLEER. This chain's CDR3 is CASSQDRSGPYNEQFF.

This chain uses TRBV4-3 with TRBJ2-1; as DNA is missing, the TRBD1 call by TCRdb cannot be tested. The CDR3 is 13 residues long. Germline V lookup: CDR1 LGHNA, CDR2 YSLEER. The CDR3 region is CASRTGAGDEQFF.

The chain links TRBV28 to TRBJ2-4; there is no DNA to check the TCRdb D call of TRBD1. Germline V gene data show CDR1 as MDHEN and CDR2 as SYDVKM. The CDR3 extends over 14 amino acids. CDR3 residues: CASTPGVWGNIQYF.

Measured by frequency, this clonotype is medium-sized. J is TRBJ2-1 and V is TRBV19; there is no DNA to check the TCRdb D call of TRBD1. Looked up from germline, CDR1 is LNHDA and CDR2 is SQIVND (reference sequence). The CDR3 has 13 amino acids. CDR3 residues: CASSIGSTGEQFF.

CDR3 region: CASTLPTGFNSPLHF. V and J are TRBV7-2 and TRBJ1-6. The CDR3 spans 15 residues. The germline V gene encodes CDR1 SGHTA and CDR2 FQGNSA.

V gene TRBV29-1 combines with J gene TRBJ2-7; TCRdb reports TRBD2, a call that lacks DNA to check it against. This CDR3 comprises 13 residues. Germline values: CDR1 SQVTM, CDR2 ANQGSEA. The CDR3 sequence is CSGLLPDSDEQYF.

The chain recombines TRBV9 with TRBJ2-7; TCRdb lists TRBD1, though no DNA is available to test this call. Per the germline V gene, CDR1 is SGDLS and CDR2 is YYNGEE. The CDR3 totals 17 residues. CDR3 in amino acids: CASSVSPANPQSYEQYF. The full variable domain, its missing parts supplied by reference TRBV9 and TRBJ2-7, is DSGVTQTPKHLITATGQRVTLRCSPRSGDLSVYWYQQSLDQGLQFLIQYYNGEERAKGNILERFSAQQFPDLHSELNLSSLELGDSALYFCASSVSPANPQSYEQYFGPGTRLTVT.

The chain has TRBV7-3 and TRBJ1-1. The germline CDR1 and CDR2 sequences are SGHTA and FQGTGA. The CDR3 runs 16 residues. The CDR3: CASSPTGPDMNTEAFF.

CDR3 protein: CASSLRDRAGVNEQFF. This chain joins TRBV28 and TRBJ2-1; TCRdb outputs TRBD1, but without DNA this stays unchecked. This CDR3 spans 16 amino acids. In germline, CDR1 is MDHEN, CDR2 SYDVKM.

The rearrangement joins TRBV20-1 to TRBJ2-1; there is no DNA to check the TCRdb D call of TRBD1. The germline V gene has CDR1 DFQATT and CDR2 SNEGSKA (reference sequence). The CDR3 runs to 16 residues. CDR3 loop: CSARDPQGNRNNEQFF.

The chain recombines TRBV23-1 with TRBJ1-4. TRBV23-1 is designated an ORF whose function remains uncertain. The CDR3 contains 14 residues. Here the CDR3 reads CASSCPATNEKLFF.

V and J are TRBV29-1 and TRBJ2-4. CDR3 length equals 12 residues. Germline assignment: CDR1 SQVTM and CDR2 ANQGSEA. CDR3 in amino acids: CSVKLAKNIQYF.

V gene TRBV19 combines with J gene TRBJ1-1; TCRdb outputs TRBD1, but without DNA this stays unchecked. There are 14 residues in the CDR3. Per germline, CDR1 LNHDA and CDR2 SQIVND (reference sequence). CDR3 loop: CASSSRGKQGEAFF.

The CDR3 reads CSVETGAGYTF. The V call is TRBV29-1, the J call TRBJ1-2; TCRdb's D gene call, TRBD1, goes unchecked for lack of DNA. The germline CDR1 and CDR2 sequences are SQVTM and ANQGSEA. The CDR3 is made up of 11 amino acids.

CDR3 in amino acids: CASSLEMEGTNEKLFF. The chain joins TRBV7-2 to TRBJ1-4. Germline assignment: CDR1 SGHTA and CDR2 FQGNSA. There are 16 residues in the CDR3.

This chain uses TRBV27 with TRBJ2-1. The CDR3 has 16 residues. CDR1 and CDR2 (germline): MNHEY, SMNVEV (reference sequence). The CDR3 sequence is CASSLSSRLIKGEQFF.

The rearrangement joins TRBV9 to TRBJ2-2; TCRdb's D call of TRBD1 is untestable without DNA. This CDR3 is built from 14 residues. CDR1 and CDR2 from the germline V gene are SGDLS and YYNGEE. CDR3 sequence: CASSVQGDTGELFF.

The V call is TRBV15, the J call TRBJ2-2; there is no DNA to check the TCRdb D call of TRBD2. The CDR3 totals 16 residues. The V gene's germline CDR1 is LNHNV and CDR2 YYDKDF (reference sequence). This CDR3 is CATSGILAGGPGELFF.

The genes are TRBV20-1 and TRBJ2-2; TCRdb's D call, TRBD1, is unchecked because there is no DNA. The CDR3 consists of 15 residues. The V gene's germline CDR1 is DFQATT and CDR2 SNEGSKA (reference sequence). CDR3 sequence: CSARRTDRETGELFF.

V and J are TRBV11-3 and TRBJ2-5; lacking DNA, the TRBD1 call made by TCRdb goes unchecked. Germline V lookup: CDR1 SGHNT, CDR2 YENEEA. The CDR3 runs 13 residues. The CDR3: CASSDVQGSAQYF.

The chain has TRBV7-9 and TRBJ2-5; as DNA is missing, the TRBD1 call by TCRdb cannot be tested. CDR1 and CDR2 from the germline V gene are SEHNR and FQNEAQ (reference sequence). The length of the CDR3 is 14 residues. The CDR3 sequence is CASSSTGPRETQYF.

This CDR3 reads CASSLGMGRETQYF. The chain combines TRBV7-6 with TRBJ2-5; the D gene TCRdb calls, TRBD1, cannot be checked with no DNA. The CDR3 is 14 amino acids. CDR1 SGHVS and CDR2 FNYEAQ come from the germline V gene. The full variable domain, rest sourced from reference TRBV7-6 and TRBJ2-5, is GAGVSQSPRYKVTKRGQDVALRCDPISGHVSLYWYRQALGQGPEFLTYFNYEAQQDKSGLPNDRFSAERPEGSISTLTIQRTEQRDSAMYRCASSLGMGRETQYFGPGTRLLVL.

The chain recombines TRBV20-1 with TRBJ2-7; with no DNA, the TCRdb D assignment of TRBD2 cannot be verified. Germline V CDR1 and CDR2: DFQATT, SNEGSKA (reference sequence). The CDR3 contains 16 residues. The chain's CDR3 is CSARDMSSGRLNEQYF.

J is TRBJ2-5 and V is TRBV11-2; the D gene TCRdb calls, TRBD2, cannot be checked with no DNA. Germline-derived CDR1 and CDR2 are SGHAT and FQNNGV. This CDR3 comprises 15 residues. The CDR3 loop reads CASSLEAGIGETQYF.

The genes are TRBV10-3 and TRBJ2-1; TCRdb indicates TRBD1, and absent DNA this call remains unverified. CDR3 length: 15 amino acids. Germline CDR1 ENHRY, CDR2 SYGVKD. CDR3 sequence reads: CAISESYRGRNDQFF.

The CDR3 protein is CASSLAGGPNHNEQFF. J is TRBJ2-1 and V is TRBV7-9; TCRdb calls TRBD1, which cannot be checked without DNA. CDR1 and CDR2 (germline): SEHNR, FQNEAQ (reference sequence). There are 16 residues in the CDR3.

This rearrangement joins TRBV21-1 to TRBJ1-2; TCRdb names TRBD1, which stays unverified in the absence of DNA. TRBV21-1 is recorded as a pseudogene. This CDR3 has 14 amino acids. The CDR3 sequence is CASSKVRSGDGYTF.